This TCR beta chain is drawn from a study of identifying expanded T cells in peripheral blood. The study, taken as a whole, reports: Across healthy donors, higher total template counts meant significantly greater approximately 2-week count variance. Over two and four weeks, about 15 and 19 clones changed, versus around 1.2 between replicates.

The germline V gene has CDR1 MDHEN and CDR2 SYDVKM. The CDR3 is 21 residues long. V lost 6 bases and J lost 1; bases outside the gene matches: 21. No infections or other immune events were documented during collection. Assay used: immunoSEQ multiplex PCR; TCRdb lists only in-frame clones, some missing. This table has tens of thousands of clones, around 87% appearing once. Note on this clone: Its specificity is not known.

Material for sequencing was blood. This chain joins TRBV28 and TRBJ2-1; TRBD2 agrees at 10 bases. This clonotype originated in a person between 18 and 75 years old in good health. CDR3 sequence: CASSHRYSWASGRLSYNEQFF. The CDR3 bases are TGTGCCAGCAGCCACCGTTACTCCTGGGCTAGCGGGAGACTTTCCTACAATGAGCAGTTCTTC.